The 25 T cell receptor beta chains below all came from one sample that was sequenced in a study of cytomegalovirus exposure and HLA in healthy donors. Primers included in the PCR were 60 Vbeta and 13 Jbeta primers. Produced via immunoSEQ multiplex PCR; TCRdb's table is partial and in-frame only. This table has around 210,000 clones, around 77% appearing once. The sample consisted of PBMCs. The receptor source for this set is a woman in her twenties or thirties in good health and CMV-seronegative.

The chain employs TRBV18 and TRBJ2-2; D might be TRBD1 (6 bases). CDR3 length: 15 residues. The V end lost 3 bases, the J end lost 6 bases, and 14 bases lay between the germline ends. CDR1 and CDR2 from the germline V gene are KGHSH and LQKENI. The DNA of the CDR3 is TGTGCCAGCTCACCCCAGGACAGTCGGGCCGGGGAGCTGTTTTTT. Protein sequence: CASSPQDSRAGELFF.

The gene calls are TRBV7-2 and TRBJ2-3; weak D call: TRBD2 (5 bases). Germline V lookup: CDR1 SGHTA, CDR2 FQGNSA. Trimming cost V 0 bases and J 6 bases, with 13 bases left between them. The CDR3 runs 15 residues. As DNA, the CDR3 is TGTGCCAGCAGCTTAGCTCGGACTCCCGGGGATACGCAGTATTTT. Translating it yields CASSLARTPGDTQYF.

This clone showed up just once. Germline is not matched at one junction end, which may reflect a read error. The chain carries TRBV7-2 and TRBJ1-2, with D perhaps TRBD1 (6 bases). Germline-derived CDR1 and CDR2 are SGHTA and FQGNSA. This CDR3 is built from 13 residues. CDR3: CASSPGGGPGYPF. As DNA, the CDR3 is TGTGCCAGCAGCCCTGGGGGGGGCCCTGGCTACCCCTTC.

V gene TRBV4-1 combines with J gene TRBJ2-7; D remains ambiguous. The CDR3 contains 13 residues. V lost 0 bases, J lost 3 bases, and 6 bases lay in between. The germline V gene has CDR1 MGHRA and CDR2 YSYEKL. CDR3 loop: CASSQDTRYEQYF. CDR3 coding DNA: TGCGCCAGCAGCCAAGATACGCGCTACGAGCAGTACTTC.

Written as DNA, the CDR3 is TGTGCCAGCAGTTTATCAGGGGGCGCCTCGTATGGCTACACCTTC. It encodes CASSLSGGASYGYTF. The J gene is TRBJ1-2, the V gene TRBV27; 7 bases line up with TRBD1. Germline assignment: CDR1 MNHEY and CDR2 SMNVEV (reference sequence). With 0 bases clipped from V and 5 bases from J, the junction kept 6 bases outside the gene matches. The CDR3 contains 15 residues.

This chain uses TRBV27 with TRBJ2-5, with D perhaps TRBD1 (6 bases). The V gene's germline CDR1 is MNHEY and CDR2 SMNVEV (reference sequence). The V end lost 5 bases, the J end lost 4 bases, and 17 bases lay between the germline ends. This CDR3 region has 15 residues. CDR3 sequence reads: CASSHIHRAGETQYF. CDR3 nucleotide sequence: TGTGCCAGCAGTCATATCCACAGGGCTGGAGAGACCCAGTACTTC.

This clone showed up just a few times. The chain is built from TRBV28 and TRBJ1-1; the D gene is possibly TRBD1 (5 bases). Germline values: CDR1 MDHEN, CDR2 SYDVKM. V lost 2 bases and J 8 bases, leaving 12 bases between the germline ends. This CDR3 is 13 amino acids long. CDR3: CASSLPGVPEAFF. The CDR3 region has the DNA TGTGCCAGCAGTTTACCGGGGGTACCCGAAGCTTTCTTT.

The chain links TRBV13 to TRBJ1-5; 8 bases line up with TRBD1. The CDR3 loop spans 17 amino acids. Trimming at V came to 0 bases and at J to 1 base, leaving 5 bases not matched to a gene. Germline V CDR1 and CDR2: PRHDT, FYEKMQ (reference sequence). The CDR3 sequence: CASSLGTGVGSNQPQHF. In DNA form, the CDR3 reads TGTGCCAGCAGCTTAGGGACAGGGGTTGGGAGCAATCAGCCCCAGCATTTT.

This clone appeared a single time. This chain connects TRBV30 to TRBJ1-4; the match to TRBD1 covers 9 bases. The CDR3 extends over 12 amino acids. Looked up from germline, CDR1 is GTSNPN and CDR2 is SVGIG (reference sequence). With 5 bases clipped from V and 8 bases from J, the junction kept 3 bases outside the gene matches. DNA of the CDR3: TGTGCCTGGGGGACAGGGAACGAAAAACTGTTTTTT. It encodes CAWGTGNEKLFF.

The chain uses TRBV6-5 and TRBJ2-3, with 7 bases matching TRBD2. The germline V gene encodes CDR1 MNHEY and CDR2 SVGAGI. J was trimmed by 3 bases and V by 4 bases; bases with no gene match: 4. The CDR3 spans 14 residues. CDR3 DNA: TGTGCCAGCAGTTTGGGGGGGGAAACAGATACGCAGTATTTT. Translation gives CASSLGGETDTQYF.

This clone was counted between two and nine times. The V gene is TRBV4-1, the J gene TRBJ2-7, with a possible D match to TRBD1 (5 bases). The germline V gene encodes CDR1 MGHRA and CDR2 YSYEKL. V gave up 0 bases and J gave up 2 bases, with 8 bases separating them. The CDR3 length is 14 residues. The CDR3 sequence is CASSQDDRAYEQYF. The CDR3 DNA reads as TGCGCCAGCAGCCAAGATGACAGAGCCTACGAGCAGTACTTC.

The V call is TRBV5-1, the J call TRBJ1-1, with 8 bases that match TRBD1. CDR3 length: 15 amino acids. Losses at the gene ends were 2 bases for V and 5 bases for J; bases not matched to a gene: 8. Germline V gene sequence: CDR1 SGHRS, CDR2 YFSETQ. In nucleotides, the CDR3 is TGCGCCAGCAGCTTCTCTCAGGGGGCGCGGACTGAAGCTTTCTTT. Translated, it gives CASSFSQGARTEAFF.

The V and J genes are TRBV11-2 and TRBJ1-1; the D gene is possibly TRBD1 (5 bases). The V gene's germline CDR1 is SGHAT and CDR2 FQNNGV. The CDR3 is 15 amino acids. Trimming left V 2 bases short and J 6 bases short, with 16 bases between. CDR3 residues: CASSLPGGGKAEAFF. Here the CDR3 DNA reads TGTGCCAGCAGCTTACCCGGGGGGGGGAAGGCTGAAGCTTTCTTT.

The chain links TRBV30 to TRBJ2-2; D unresolved. The CDR3 spans 11 residues. The V and J ends lost 1 base and 7 bases respectively, with 4 bases between them. The germline V gene has CDR1 GTSNPN and CDR2 SVGIG (reference sequence). The CDR3 protein is CAWSAGGELFF. The CDR3, as DNA: TGTGCCTGGAGTGCAGGCGGGGAGCTGTTTTTT.

This sequence joins TRBV19 and TRBJ1-4, with D unresolved. Per the germline V gene, CDR1 is LNHDA and CDR2 is SQIVND (reference sequence). The CDR3 is made up of 15 amino acids. The V end lost 5 bases, the J end lost 0 bases, and 10 bases lay between the germline ends. The CDR3 loop is CASSVRLATNEKLFF. Here the CDR3 DNA reads TGTGCCAGTAGTGTCCGACTTGCAACTAATGAAAAACTGTTTTTT. Together with reference TRBV19 and TRBJ1-4, the CDR3 gives the full variable domain: DGGITQSPKYLFRKEGQNVTLSCEQNLNHDAMYWYRQDPGQGLRLIYYSQIVNDFQKGDIAEGYSVSREKKESFPLTVTSAQKNPTAFYLCASSVRLATNEKLFFGSGTQLSVL.

This chain links TRBV7-9 with TRBJ2-7; D is perhaps TRBD1 (6 bases). Germline V gives CDR1 SEHNR, CDR2 FQNEAQ (reference sequence). Between the trimmed V and J ends, which lost 6 bases and 7 bases, there was a span of 16 bases. CDR3 length equals 13 residues. The CDR3 region is CASSRGGLREQYF. CDR3 DNA sequence: TGTGCCAGCAGTAGAGGGGGATTGAGGGAGCAGTACTTC. The full variable domain, rest sourced from reference TRBV7-9 and TRBJ2-7, is DTGVSQNPRHKITKRGQNVTFRCDPISEHNRLYWYRQTLGQGPEFLTYFQNEAQLEKSRLLSDRFSAERPKGSFSTLEIQRTEQGDSAMYLCASSRGGLREQYFGPGTRLTVT.

The CDR3 nucleotides are TGCAGCGTTGAAGAAACAGGGGGGGAGACCCAGTACTTC. Translation: CSVEETGGETQYF. This chain uses TRBV29-1 with TRBJ2-5, with 8 nucleotides matching TRBD1. V shed 0 bases, J shed 5 bases, and the junction held 2 bases outside the gene matches. The germline V gene encodes CDR1 SQVTM and CDR2 ANQGSEA. The CDR3 covers 13 residues.

In nucleotides, the CDR3 is TGTGCCAGCAGAGAAGTCGGCACTGAAGCTTTCTTT. This codes for CASREVGTEAFF. The chain couples TRBV6-5 to TRBJ1-1, with D unresolved. This CDR3 contains 12 residues. Trimming left V 6 bases short and J 4 bases short, with 9 bases between. Germline assignment: CDR1 MNHEY and CDR2 SVGAGI.

The rearrangement links TRBV6-5 to TRBJ2-3, with 8 positions matching TRBD2. The ends lost 0 bases at V and 2 bases at J; junction bases unmatched: 4. Germline V CDR1 and CDR2: MNHEY, SVGAGI. The CDR3 contains 16 residues. The CDR3 reads CASSYSGGRFTDTQYF. In DNA, the CDR3 is TGTGCCAGCAGTTACTCCGGCGGGAGGTTCACAGATACGCAGTATTTT.

The rearrangement joins TRBV6-5 to TRBJ1-3; a weak D match, TRBD1 (5 bases). CDR3 size: 14 residues. Trimming left V 8 bases short and J 0 bases short, with 11 bases between. Germline assignment: CDR1 MNHEY and CDR2 SVGAGI. The CDR3 spells CASYQDNSGNTIYF. The CDR3 region has the DNA TGTGCCAGCTACCAGGACAACTCTGGAAACACCATATATTTT.

V and J are TRBV11-3 and TRBJ2-7; TRBD2 matches 8 bases. Germline values: CDR1 SGHNT, CDR2 YENEEA. Unmatched junction bases numbered 9, after V lost 1 base and J lost 7 bases. The CDR3 has 15 amino acids. CDR3 in DNA: TGTGCCAGCAGCTTAGGCGGGGGGACCTCTGGGGAGCAGTACTTC. Protein sequence: CASSLGGGTSGEQYF.

In DNA, the CDR3 is TGTGCCAGCACCAAGGGTAGGGGAACGAATGAAAAACTGTTTTTT. Amino acid sequence: CASTKGRGTNEKLFF. This chain uses TRBV2 with TRBJ1-4; tentatively, D is TRBD1 (5 bases). V was trimmed by 7 bases and J by 5 bases, leaving 17 bases between them. This CDR3 contains 15 residues. The germline gives CDR1 SNHLY, CDR2 FYNNEI.

This chain joins TRBV7-6 and TRBJ2-1, with 7 bases fitting TRBD1. J gave up 5 bases and V 1 base, and 8 bases lay outside the gene matches. Per germline, CDR1 SGHVS and CDR2 FNYEAQ. This CDR3 comprises 16 residues. This CDR3 is CASSLDRGRGNNEQFF. The CDR3 region has the DNA TGTGCCAGCAGCTTAGATCGGGGCAGGGGGAACAATGAGCAGTTCTTC.

V usage is TRBV5-1 and J usage is TRBJ1-6; the D gene is possibly TRBD1 (5 bases). V was pared by 1 base and J by 3 bases, with 8 bases between. Germline loops: CDR1 SGHRS, CDR2 YFSETQ. The CDR3 length is 15 residues. This CDR3 is CASSLTQGYNSPLHF. The CDR3 coding sequence is TGCGCCAGCAGCTTGACTCAGGGCTATAATTCACCCCTCCACTTT.

The rearrangement links TRBV5-6 to TRBJ2-1, with unresolved D. Between the trimmed V and J ends, which lost 4 bases and 4 bases, there was a span of 18 bases. CDR1 is SGHDT, CDR2 YYEEEE, per germline. The length of the CDR3 is 16 residues. The CDR3 region has the DNA TGTGCCAGCAGCCCCGGGTACCACTTCTTTTACAATGAGCAGTTCTTC. Its protein product is CASSPGYHFFYNEQFF.